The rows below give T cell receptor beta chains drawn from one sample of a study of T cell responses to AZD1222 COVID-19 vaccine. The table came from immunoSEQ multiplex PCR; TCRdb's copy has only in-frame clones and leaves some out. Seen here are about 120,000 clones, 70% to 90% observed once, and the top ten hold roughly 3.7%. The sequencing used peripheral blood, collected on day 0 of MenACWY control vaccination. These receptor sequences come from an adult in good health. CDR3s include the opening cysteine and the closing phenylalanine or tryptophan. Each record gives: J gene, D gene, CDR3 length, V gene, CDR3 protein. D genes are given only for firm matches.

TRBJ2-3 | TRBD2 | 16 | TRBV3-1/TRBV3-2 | CASSQSLAGGTDTQYF
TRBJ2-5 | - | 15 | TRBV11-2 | CASSFSNGGGETQYF
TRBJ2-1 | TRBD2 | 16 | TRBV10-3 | CAISVTSGSSYNEQFF
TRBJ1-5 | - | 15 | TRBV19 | CASSIARYSNQPQHF
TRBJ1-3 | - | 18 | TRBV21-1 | CASSKEGDPPQAGNTIYF
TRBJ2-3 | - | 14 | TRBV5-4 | CASSFSGSTDTQYF
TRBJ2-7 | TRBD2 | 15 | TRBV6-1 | CASSSPTSGAGEQYF
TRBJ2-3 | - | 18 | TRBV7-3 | CASSLTGGYDSGGDTQYF
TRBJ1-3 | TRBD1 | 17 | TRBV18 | CASSPRLTGSSGNTIYF
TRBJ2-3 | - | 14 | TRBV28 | CASSLAKSTDTQYF
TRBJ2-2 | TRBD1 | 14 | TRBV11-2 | CASQTGGDTGELFF
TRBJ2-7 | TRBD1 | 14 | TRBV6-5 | CASVWDRGGNEQYF
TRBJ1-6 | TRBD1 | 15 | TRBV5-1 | CASSSTGGSGSPLHF
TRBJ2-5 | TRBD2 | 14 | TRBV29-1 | CSVGGLAGRETQYF
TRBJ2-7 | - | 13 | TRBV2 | CASSDGLTYEQYF
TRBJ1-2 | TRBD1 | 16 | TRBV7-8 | CASSLGRRRGDDGYTF
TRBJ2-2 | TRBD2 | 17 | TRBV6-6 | CASSPYRSGGAAGELFF
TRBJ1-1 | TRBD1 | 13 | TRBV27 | CASSRQGYPEAFF
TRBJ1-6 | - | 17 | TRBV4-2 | CASSQEVRSRGNSPLHF
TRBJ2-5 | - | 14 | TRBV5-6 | CASSRRPSQETQYF
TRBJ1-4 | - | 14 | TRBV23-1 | CAPVRAGINEKLFF
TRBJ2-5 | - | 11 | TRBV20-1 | CSAGSGETQYF
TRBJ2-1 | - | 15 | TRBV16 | CASSLPRAGYNEQFF
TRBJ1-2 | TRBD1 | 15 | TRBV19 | CASSIAGQGRGGYTF
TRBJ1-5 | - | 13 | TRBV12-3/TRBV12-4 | CASTLGGGQPQHF
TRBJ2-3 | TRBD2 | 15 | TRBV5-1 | CASSLSGGGTDTQYF
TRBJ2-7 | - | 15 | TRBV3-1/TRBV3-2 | CASSQDWASLYEQYF
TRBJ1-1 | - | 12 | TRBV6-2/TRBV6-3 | CASSYSITEAFF
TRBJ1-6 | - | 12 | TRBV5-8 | CASSFVDSPLHF
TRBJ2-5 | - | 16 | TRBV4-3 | CASSPSAGQSGETQYF
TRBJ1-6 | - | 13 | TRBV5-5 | CASSGYMDSPLHF
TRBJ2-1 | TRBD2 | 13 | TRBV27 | CASSWSGRSEQFF
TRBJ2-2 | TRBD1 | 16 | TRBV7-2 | CASSLAPGTGTGELFF
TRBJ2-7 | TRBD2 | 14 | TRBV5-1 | CASSLVLSGEVLYF
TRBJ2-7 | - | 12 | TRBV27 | CASFSSSYEQYF
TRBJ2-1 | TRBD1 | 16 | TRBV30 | CAWSVLRGQGRNEQFF
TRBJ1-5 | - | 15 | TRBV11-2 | CASSLGSSSNQPQHF
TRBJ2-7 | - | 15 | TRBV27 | CASSSRLSQPGEQYF
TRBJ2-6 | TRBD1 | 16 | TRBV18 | CASSRGTGVGANVLTF
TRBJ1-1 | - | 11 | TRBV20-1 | CSARRAVQAFF
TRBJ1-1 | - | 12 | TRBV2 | CASSEGFTEAFF
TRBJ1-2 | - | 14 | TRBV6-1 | CASSEQTGFPGYTF
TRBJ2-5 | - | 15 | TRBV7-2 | CASSLALGGAETQYF
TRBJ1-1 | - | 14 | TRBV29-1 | CSVEDPAGRTEAFF
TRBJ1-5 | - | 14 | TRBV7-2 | CASSLAGTSQPQHF
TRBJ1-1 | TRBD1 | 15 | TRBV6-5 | CASSYLQGGNTEAFF